This T cell receptor (beta chain) is drawn from a study of technical replicates of blood from a few donors. Clones were read by immunoSEQ multiplex PCR, and TCRdb kept only the in-frame ones, dropping some. The sample includes about 61,000 clones, around 87% seen only once; the top ten take approximately 5.2%. CDR1 is SNHLY and CDR2 is FYNNEI in the germline V gene. The CDR3 extends over 12 amino acids. V lost 8 bases to trimming and J lost 3 bases, with 8 bases between them. Input material: PBMCs. The receptor was isolated from a human donor in good health. Some clones in this sample may be carry-over from other donors' samples. This sequence joins TRBV2 and TRBJ2-1; D unresolved. CDR3 nucleotide sequence: TGTGCCAGCTCGGCAGGCTACAATGAGCAGTTCTTC. Translating it yields CASSAGYNEQFF.